The 29 T cell receptor beta chains in this list originate from one sample, sequenced in a study of T-cell reconstitution after alpha-beta-depleted transplantation in children listed by TCRdb under 2016. The library was produced with PCR. The sequencer listed for this sample is Illumina HiSeq 2500. TCR library preparation used molecular barcoding, with unique molecular identifiers applied to normalize quantification of the TCRbeta repertoire. TCRdb redid the processing of the public reads, applying fastp at Q25 and MiXCR, and retained in-frame beta chains. Each CDR3 protein appears once, grouped with its most common genes and DNA. The sample contains roughly 500,000 distinct CDR3 sequences, approximately 30% of them found a single time. Together, the top ten hold 2% to 3% of the sample. The sample in question was PBMCs from the stem cell graft donor, obtained from the stem cell graft. The receptors shown here come from a human donor who donated a stem cell graft to a child with aplastic anemia.

V and J are TRBV7-2 and TRBJ2-3; D not certain. The CDR3 covers 16 residues. Looked up from germline, CDR1 is SGHTA and CDR2 is FQGNSA. Trimming stripped 1 base from V and 0 bases from J, with 11 bases between. DNA for the CDR3: TGTGCCAGCAGCTTAGTTGGCGGCTATAGCACAGATACGCAGTATTTT. Protein product: CASSLVGGYSTDTQYF.

In its sample, this clonotype was seen many times. The chain links TRBV5-1 to TRBJ1-3, with D maybe TRBD1 (5 bases). The CDR3 has 19 residues. Trimming cost V 4 bases and J 2 bases, with 25 bases left between them. The germline CDR1 and CDR2 sequences are SGHRS and YFSETQ. CDR3 nucleotides: TGCGCCAGCAGCCCAGACCTCGGTGGGGGACGGAATCCTGGAAACACCATATATTTT. Translation gives CASSPDLGGGRNPGNTIYF.

The sample holds a few counts of this clonotype. The chain combines TRBV6-1 with TRBJ2-2; D possibly corresponds to TRBD2 (6 bases). CDR1 and CDR2 (germline): MNHNS, SASEGT. Trimming removed 3 bases from V and 6 bases from J, with 8 bases in between. The CDR3 has 13 residues. The CDR3 is CASSEGGPGELFF. The CDR3 DNA follows: TGTGCCAGCAGTGAGGGAGGTCCCGGGGAGCTGTTTTTT.

V and J are TRBV20-1 and TRBJ2-1; 8 bases fit TRBD2. This CDR3 is built from 15 residues. The ends lost 3 bases at V and 3 bases at J; junction bases unmatched: 7. CDR1 DFQATT and CDR2 SNEGSKA come from the germline V gene (reference sequence). The CDR3 loop reads CSARAPGLGYNEQFF. CDR3 coding DNA: TGCAGTGCTAGGGCTCCGGGACTAGGCTACAATGAGCAGTTCTTC.

The chain carries TRBV5-8 and TRBJ2-3; the match to TRBD1 covers 11 bases. Losses at the gene ends were 4 bases for V and 2 bases for J; bases not matched to a gene: 6. Germline V CDR1 and CDR2: SGHTS, YDEGEE. There are 16 residues in the CDR3. CDR3 bases: TGTGCCAGCAGCCTTAGGACAGGGGGCAACACAGATACGCAGTATTTT. Translating it yields CASSLRTGGNTDTQYF. Drawing the rest from reference TRBV5-8 and TRBJ2-3, the complete variable domain is EAGVTQSPTHLIKTRGQQATLRCSPISGHTSVYWYQQALGLGLQFLLWYDEGEERNRGNFPPRFSGRQFPNYSSELNVNALELEDSALYLCASSLRTGGNTDTQYFGPGTRLTVL.

The rearrangement uses TRBV7-8 and TRBJ2-3, with D uncertain. The V end lost 8 bases, the J end lost 5 bases, and 5 bases lay between the germline ends. The CDR3 is 10 residues long. The V gene's germline CDR1 is SGHVS and CDR2 FQNEAQ. The CDR3 nucleotides read TGTGCCAGCGTTCGAGATACGCAGTATTTT. This translates into CASVRDTQYF.

This rearrangement joins TRBV6-1 to TRBJ1-2; 8 positions agree with TRBD1. V gave up 5 bases and J gave up 2 bases; unmatched junction bases: 10. The length of the CDR3 is 16 residues. Germline CDR1 MNHNS, CDR2 SASEGT. The CDR3, as DNA: TGTGCCAGCAGTACCCGGACAGGGAAGTCCAACTATGGCTACACCTTC. The encoded protein is CASSTRTGKSNYGYTF.

This clonotype was observed a handful of times. The rearrangement joins TRBV6-5 to TRBJ1-2; 8 nucleotides match TRBD1. The J segment lost 7 bases and the V segment lost 4 bases, leaving 11 bases of the junction unmatched. Germline V gene sequence: CDR1 MNHEY, CDR2 SVGAGI. The CDR3 runs 15 residues. The CDR3 loop is CASSSLTGGRSGYTF. For the CDR3, the DNA is TGTGCCAGCAGTTCACTTACAGGGGGACGGTCTGGCTACACCTTC.

In DNA, the CDR3 is TGTGCCAGCAGCTTACTAGACAGGGGTAGCGCCGGGGAGCTGTTTTTT. Amino acid sequence: CASSLLDRGSAGELFF. This chain uses TRBV11-2 with TRBJ2-2, with 8 bases that match TRBD1. J was trimmed by 6 bases and V by 2 bases; bases with no gene match: 8. The CDR3 extends over 16 amino acids. The germline V gene has CDR1 SGHAT and CDR2 FQNNGV.

This clonotype showed up just a few times. The chain joins TRBV30 to TRBJ2-6, with D tentatively TRBD1 (6 bases). V lost 5 bases to trimming and J lost 2 bases, with 10 bases between them. Germline CDR1 reads GTSNPN; CDR2 reads SVGIG (reference sequence). The CDR3 is 14 residues long. The CDR3 nucleotides read TGTGCCTGGGACACAGGGACTGGGGCCAACGTCCTGACTTTC. Protein product: CAWDTGTGANVLTF.

This clonotype was counted between two and nine times. The gene calls are TRBV10-3 and TRBJ1-1; D remains unclear. Per the germline V gene, CDR1 is ENHRY and CDR2 is SYGVKD. V was clipped by 2 bases and J by 1 base, with 5 bases between them. The CDR3 is 13 residues long. DNA of the CDR3: TGTGCCATCAGTGAGACAGCGAACACTGAAGCTTTCTTT. It encodes CAISETANTEAFF.

In DNA form, the CDR3 reads TGTGCCAGCAGCTTAGCTCCTAGCGGGACGGGCGGGGAGCTGTTTTTT. Translation gives CASSLAPSGTGGELFF. The chain employs TRBV7-6 and TRBJ2-2; 9 nucleotides match TRBD2. The CDR3 runs 16 residues. CDR1 is SGHVS and CDR2 is FNYEAQ in the germline V gene. The J segment lost 7 bases and the V segment lost 0 bases, leaving 6 bases of the junction unmatched.

The chain joins TRBV25-1 to TRBJ1-2, with a weak D call TRBD1 (6 bases). Between the trimmed V and J ends, which lost 4 bases and 4 bases, there was a span of 16 bases. The CDR3 is made up of 15 amino acids. Germline loops: CDR1 MGHDK, CDR2 SYGVNS. Here the CDR3 reads CASSGTSQGVYGYTF. In DNA, the CDR3 is TGTGCCAGCAGTGGGACCTCACAGGGTGTCTATGGCTACACCTTC.

This clonotype was found a few times. The chain employs TRBV6-2 or TRBV6-3 and TRBJ2-5; perhaps TRBD1 as D (6 bases). CDR3 length: 15 amino acids. Germline CDR1 is MNHEY and CDR2 is SVGEGT. Trimming stripped 2 bases from V and 5 bases from J, with 15 bases between. The CDR3 DNA is TGTGCCAGCAGTTACGGTTCCGGGCAGGGGGAGACCCAGTACTTC. Translated, it gives CASSYGSGQGETQYF.

This clonotype has just a few counts. The chain has TRBV5-1 and TRBJ1-1, with 10 bases matching TRBD1. The CDR3 sequence is 15 residues long. The J segment lost 4 bases and the V segment lost 4 bases, leaving 7 bases of the junction unmatched. The germline V gene has CDR1 SGHRS and CDR2 YFSETQ. CDR3 DNA: TGCGCCAGCAGCCTGACAGGGGGCGATTCCACTGAAGCTTTCTTT. Residues: CASSLTGGDSTEAFF.

The sample holds a few counts of this clonotype. The chain recombines TRBV11-2 with TRBJ1-6, with D possibly matching TRBD1 (5 bases). Germline V gene sequence: CDR1 SGHAT, CDR2 FQNNGV. The CDR3 covers 15 residues. V lost 0 bases to trimming and J lost 10 bases, with 13 bases between them. The CDR3 DNA is TGTGCCAGCAGCTTAGAAGCAGGGACGGTGTCACCCCTCCACTTT. Translating gives CASSLEAGTVSPLHF. Looking up the rest from reference TRBV11-2 and TRBJ1-6 gives the full variable domain: EAGVAQSPRYKIIEKRQSVAFWCNPISGHATLYWYQQILGQGPKLLIQFQNNGVVDDSQLPKDRFSAERLKGVDSTLKIQPAKLEDSAVYLCASSLEAGTVSPLHFGNGTRLTVT.

V usage is TRBV27 and J usage is TRBJ2-1; 9 bases fit TRBD2. Germline trimming cut 2 bases from V and 8 bases from J; bases unmatched to any gene: 7. Germline-derived CDR1 and CDR2 are MNHEY and SMNVEV (reference sequence). CDR3 length equals 15 residues. The CDR3 is CASSLLAGGDDEQFF. The CDR3 nucleotides are TGTGCCAGCAGTTTACTGGCGGGAGGGGACGATGAGCAGTTCTTC.

This clonotype was counted a few times. This sequence joins TRBV7-2 and TRBJ1-1; no clear D. The CDR3 runs to 14 residues. V was clipped by 5 bases and J by 1 base, with 11 bases between them. Germline CDR1 reads SGHTA; CDR2 reads FQGNSA. The CDR3 here is CASSRPGPNTEAFF. CDR3 nucleotide sequence: TGTGCCAGCAGCCGTCCGGGCCCGAACACTGAAGCTTTCTTT.

The rearrangement links TRBV18 to TRBJ2-7, with D tentatively TRBD1 (6 bases). V gave up 2 bases and J gave up 7 bases, with 18 bases separating them. The CDR3 contains 15 residues. Germline V gives CDR1 KGHSH, CDR2 LQKENI. CDR3 amino acids: CASSPIGPGAREQYF. Here the CDR3 DNA reads TGTGCCAGCTCACCAATCGGGCCAGGGGCTCGGGAGCAGTACTTC. Using reference TRBV18 and TRBJ2-7 for the parts outside the CDR3, the full variable domain is NAGVMQNPRHLVRRRGQEARLRCSPMKGHSHVYWYRQLPEEGLKFMVYLQKENIIDESGMPKERFSAEFPKEGPSILRIQQVVRGDSAAYFCASSPIGPGAREQYFGPGTRLTVT.

This clonotype turned up a few times. J is TRBJ2-3 and V is TRBV29-1; D gene uncertain. Trimming shortened V by 4 bases and J by 4 bases, and 12 bases separated the two germline ends. Germline V lookup: CDR1 SQVTM, CDR2 ANQGSEA. This CDR3 is 13 amino acids long. CDR3 protein: CSVGVNAADTQYF. CDR3 coding DNA: TGCAGCGTTGGAGTTAACGCGGCAGATACGCAGTATTTT.

This chain uses TRBV7-9 with TRBJ1-1; D ambiguous. The CDR3 contains 12 residues. In germline, CDR1 is SEHNR, CDR2 FQNEAQ (reference sequence). V was cut by 4 bases and J by 4 bases, with 7 bases left in between. The chain's CDR3 is CASSSATTEAFF. The CDR3 bases are TGTGCCAGCAGCTCGGCGACCACTGAAGCTTTCTTT.

The rearrangement links TRBV2 to TRBJ2-2, with 14 bases identical to TRBD2. This CDR3 region has 15 residues. From germline, CDR1 is SNHLY and CDR2 FYNNEI. V gave up 6 bases and J gave up 6 bases; unmatched junction bases: 3. The CDR3 nucleotides are TGTGCCAGCAGCTCGGGACTAGCGGGAGCCGGGGAGCTGTTTTTT. It encodes CASSSGLAGAGELFF.

The gene calls are TRBV4-1 and TRBJ1-1; D is possibly TRBD1 (6 bases). From germline, CDR1 is MGHRA and CDR2 YSYEKL. The CDR3 loop spans 13 amino acids. V lost 4 bases and J 8 bases, leaving 14 bases between the germline ends. CDR3 in amino acids: CASSLSSGDEAFF. CDR3 DNA: TGCGCCAGCAGCCTTTCATCAGGGGACGAAGCTTTCTTT.

This clonotype turned up a few times. The rearrangement joins TRBV6-6 to TRBJ2-7, with D possibly being TRBD2 (6 bases). The V end lost 2 bases, the J end lost 7 bases, and 6 bases lay between the germline ends. Germline V gene data show CDR1 as MNHNY and CDR2 as SVGAGI (reference sequence). This CDR3 is 11 amino acids long. This CDR3 is CASSYGREQYV. Written as DNA, the CDR3 is TGTGCCAGCAGTTACGGGAGGGAGCAGTACGTC.

The J gene is TRBJ2-1, the V gene TRBV15; tentatively, D is TRBD1 (5 bases). V lost 1 base to trimming and J lost 0 bases, with 7 bases between them. Germline CDR1 is LNHNV and CDR2 is YYDKDF (reference sequence). The CDR3 has 15 residues. The DNA of the CDR3 is TGTGCCACCAGCAGAGTAGGGGACTCCTACAATGAGCAGTTCTTC. Protein sequence: CATSRVGDSYNEQFF.

CDR3 sequence: CASCGGMRNQPQHF. The CDR3 DNA reads TGTGCCAGCTGCGGGGGAATGCGCAATCAGCCCCAGCATTTT. The V gene is TRBV12-3 or TRBV12-4, the J gene TRBJ1-5; a possible D gene is TRBD1 (5 bases). The CDR3 consists of 14 residues. V shed 8 bases and J shed 2 bases, with 13 bases lying between them.

In this sample, this clonotype turned up once. This chain connects TRBV9 to TRBJ1-5; TRBD1 agrees at 8 bases. This CDR3 region has 15 residues. Germline V gene data show CDR1 as SGDLS and CDR2 as YYNGEE. J was trimmed by 3 bases and V by 4 bases; bases with no gene match: 6. The CDR3 loop is CASSPTQGVNQPQHF. In DNA form, the CDR3 reads TGTGCCAGCAGCCCGACACAGGGGGTCAATCAGCCCCAGCATTTT.

This clonotype was detected only a few times. The chain employs TRBV7-2 and TRBJ2-7, with D tentatively TRBD1 (5 bases). Germline CDR1 and CDR2: SGHTA and FQGNSA. V was cut by 2 bases and J by 0 bases, with 11 bases left in between. The CDR3 contains 15 residues. The CDR3 coding sequence is TGTGCCAGCAGCTTATCGTGGCAGGGCTCCTACGAGCAGTACTTC. Amino acids: CASSLSWQGSYEQYF.

This clonotype was seen ten or more times. The rearrangement links TRBV20-1 to TRBJ2-2; D is possibly TRBD1 (6 bases). Germline values: CDR1 DFQATT, CDR2 SNEGSKA (reference sequence). Trimming took off 3 bases at V and 6 bases at J, with 11 bases between the two ends. There are 13 residues in the CDR3. The CDR3 sequence: CSASAGDAGELFF. The DNA for the CDR3 is TGCAGTGCTAGTGCAGGGGACGCCGGGGAGCTGTTTTTT.